One and the same sample provided the 9 T cell receptor beta chains below, sequenced in a study of Graves' ophthalmopathy and Graves' hyperthyroidism listed by TCRdb under 2018. The run used an Illumina HiSeq 2000. For repertoire sequencing, the TCR beta CDR3 regions were amplified from RNA transcripts. A first-round RT-PCR used HTBI primers with the Qiagen OneStep RT-PCR kit, followed by a second-round multiplex PCR, size selection and purification. TCRdb applied fastp at Q25 and MiXCR to the public reads, then kept only in-frame beta chains. Rows with a matching CDR3 protein are joined into one entry that keeps the most common DNA and genes. Recorded for this sample are approximately 410,000 distinct CDR3 sequences; 15% of them occurred a single time. The top ten hold 5.5% to 8% of the sample. Sequenced: peripheral blood. The source of these receptors is a woman between 18 and 29 years old with stable Graves' hyperthyroidism. Donor details come from another sample of the same person, matched by shared clones.

This clonotype came up many times. The chain employs TRBV12-3 or TRBV12-4 and TRBJ1-2, with a possible D match to TRBD1 (5 bases). The CDR3 length is 14 residues. Trimming removed 7 bases from V and 0 bases from J, with 12 bases in between. CDR3 loop: CASTVGPANYGYTF. The CDR3 DNA reads as TGTGCCAGCACCGTGGGGCCTGCTAACTATGGCTACACCTTC.

The table lists this clonotype with many counts. This chain joins TRBV12-3 or TRBV12-4 and TRBJ2-7; D is possibly TRBD1 (6 bases). The CDR3 is 14 amino acids. Trimming stripped 6 bases from V and 3 bases from J, with 15 bases between. The CDR3 nucleotides are TGTGCCAGCAGCCGGGACACCGATTACTACGAGCAGTACTTC. Translated, it gives CASSRDTDYYEQYF.

This clonotype was picked up many times. A junction boundary mismatches the germline segment, possibly from a read error. The chain couples TRBV6-5 to TRBJ2-4, with unresolved D. The CDR3 contains 15 residues. Germline CDR1 MNHEY, CDR2 SVGAGI. Written as DNA, the CDR3 is TGTGCCAGCAGTTCCCCTGTACCGGCCAAAAACATTAAGTACTTC. Amino acids: CASSSPVPAKNIKYF.

This clonotype was detected ten times or more. The chain combines TRBV7-8 with TRBJ1-6, with D possibly being TRBD1 (5 bases). V lost 5 bases and J 0 bases, leaving 14 bases between the germline ends. Germline CDR1 is SGHVS and CDR2 is FQNEAQ. The CDR3 contains 17 residues. Written as DNA, the CDR3 is TGTGCCAGCAGCCTACGGACAATCCGCTCCTATAATTCACCCCTCCACTTT. Protein sequence: CASSLRTIRSYNSPLHF.

This chain's CDR3 is CASSDIWANSPLHF. The CDR3 DNA reads as TGCGCCAGCAGCGATATTTGGGCTAATTCACCCCTCCACTTT. This chain joins TRBV5-1 and TRBJ1-6; the D is unclear. Between the trimmed V and J ends, which lost 4 bases and 6 bases, there was a span of 11 bases. The CDR3 runs 14 residues. CDR1 is SGHRS, CDR2 YFSETQ, per germline.

The V call is TRBV11-2, the J call TRBJ1-1, with unresolved D. The CDR3 loop spans 14 amino acids. Per the germline V gene, CDR1 is SGHAT and CDR2 is FQNNGV. V gave up 5 bases and J gave up 6 bases, with 16 bases separating them. CDR3 protein: CASSIGAADAEAFF. In DNA, the CDR3 is TGTGCCAGCAGCATAGGTGCAGCAGACGCTGAAGCTTTCTTT.

For this clonotype: It may be a read error: a sequence one base away is much more abundant. The CDR3 bases are TGTGTCAGTAGTATAGAGGGGACATTCTACGAGCAGTACTTC. This encodes CVSSIEGTFYEQYF. This chain links TRBV19 with TRBJ2-7, with a weak D call TRBD1 (6 bases). Germline V gene data show CDR1 as LNHDA and CDR2 as SQIVND (reference sequence). This CDR3 is 14 amino acids long.

This clonotype was seen at least ten times. The chain recombines TRBV28 with TRBJ1-5; D not resolved. The CDR3 covers 18 residues. Germline V CDR1 and CDR2: MDHEN, SYDVKM. The V and J ends lost 3 bases and 7 bases respectively, with 25 bases between them. Here the CDR3 DNA reads TGTGCCAGCAGTTTTCCCCGGAGGAACTTACTCTTTCGGCAGCCCCAGCATTTT. Translated, it gives CASSFPRRNLLFRQPQHF.

The rearrangement links TRBV18 to TRBJ2-5, with a weak D call TRBD2 (5 bases). Trimming removed 1 base from V and 5 bases from J, with 17 bases in between. Germline loops: CDR1 KGHSH, CDR2 LQKENI. The CDR3 covers 16 residues. This chain's CDR3 is CASSPQPRGTSETQYF. In DNA, the CDR3 is TGTGCCAGCTCACCACAGCCTCGGGGAACCTCGGAGACCCAGTACTTC.